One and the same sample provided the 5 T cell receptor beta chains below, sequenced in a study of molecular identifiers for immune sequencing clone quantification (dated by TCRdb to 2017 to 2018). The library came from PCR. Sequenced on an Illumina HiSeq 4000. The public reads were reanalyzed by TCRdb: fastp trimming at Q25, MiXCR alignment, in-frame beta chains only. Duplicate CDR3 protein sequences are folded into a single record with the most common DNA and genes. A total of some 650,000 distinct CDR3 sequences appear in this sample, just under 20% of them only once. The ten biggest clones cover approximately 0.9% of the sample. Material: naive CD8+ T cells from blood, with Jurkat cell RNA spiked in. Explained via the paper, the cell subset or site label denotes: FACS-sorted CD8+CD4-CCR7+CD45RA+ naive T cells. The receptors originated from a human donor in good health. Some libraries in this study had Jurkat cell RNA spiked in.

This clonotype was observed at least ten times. The CDR3 sequence: CASSIGSRGRSEQYF. The CDR3 nucleotides read TGTGCCAGTAGTATCGGGTCCCGAGGTCGTTCCGAGCAGTACTTC. The chain carries TRBV19 and TRBJ2-7; D remains ambiguous. V was pared by 3 bases and J by 6 bases, with 18 bases between. The CDR3 length is 15 residues. In germline, CDR1 is LNHDA, CDR2 SQIVND (reference sequence).

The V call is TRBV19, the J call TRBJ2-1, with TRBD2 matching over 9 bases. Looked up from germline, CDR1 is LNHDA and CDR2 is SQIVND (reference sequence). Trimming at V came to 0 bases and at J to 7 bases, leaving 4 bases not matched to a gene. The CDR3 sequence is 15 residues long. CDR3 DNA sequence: TGTGCCAGTAGTATAGAGCGGGAGGGCGGGAATGAGCAGTTCTTC. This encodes CASSIEREGGNEQFF.

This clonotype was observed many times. CDR3 bases: TGCGCCAGCAGCTCCGAGTCCCAGGGCAACGAGCAGTACTTC. Its protein product is CASSSESQGNEQYF. The chain has TRBV10-1 and TRBJ2-7; TRBD1 might be the D (5 bases). The CDR3 runs 14 residues. The germline gives CDR1 WNHNN, CDR2 SYGVQD (reference sequence). V was pared by 6 bases and J by 5 bases, with 17 bases between.

This CDR3 reads CASSHLGQGNTGELFF. The CDR3, as DNA: TGTGCCAGCAGCCACCTGGGACAGGGGAACACCGGGGAGCTGTTTTTT. J is TRBJ2-2 and V is TRBV3-1; 9 bases align to TRBD1. V was pared by 3 bases and J by 1 base, with 3 bases of the junction left unmatched. CDR3 length equals 16 residues. From germline, CDR1 is LGHDT and CDR2 YNNKEL (reference sequence).

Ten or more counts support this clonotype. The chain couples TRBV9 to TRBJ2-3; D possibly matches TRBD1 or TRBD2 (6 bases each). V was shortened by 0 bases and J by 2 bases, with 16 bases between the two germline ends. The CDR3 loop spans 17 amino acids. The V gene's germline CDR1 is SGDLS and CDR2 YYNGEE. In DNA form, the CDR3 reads TGTGCCAGCAGCGTAGAGGGGGGAGCTATCCCCACAGATACGCAGTATTTT. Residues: CASSVEGGAIPTDTQYF.